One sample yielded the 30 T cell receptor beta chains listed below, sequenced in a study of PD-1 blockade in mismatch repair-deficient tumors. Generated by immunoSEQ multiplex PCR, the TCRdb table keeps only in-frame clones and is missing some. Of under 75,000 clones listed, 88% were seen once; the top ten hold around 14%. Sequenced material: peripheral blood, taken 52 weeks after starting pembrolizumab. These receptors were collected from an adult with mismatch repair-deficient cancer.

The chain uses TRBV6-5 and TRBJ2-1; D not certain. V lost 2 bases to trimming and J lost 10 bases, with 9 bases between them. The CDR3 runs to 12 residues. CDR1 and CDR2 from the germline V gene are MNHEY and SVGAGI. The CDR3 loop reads CASSYDRREQFF. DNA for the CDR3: TGTGCCAGCAGTTACGATCGGCGAGAGCAGTTCTTC.

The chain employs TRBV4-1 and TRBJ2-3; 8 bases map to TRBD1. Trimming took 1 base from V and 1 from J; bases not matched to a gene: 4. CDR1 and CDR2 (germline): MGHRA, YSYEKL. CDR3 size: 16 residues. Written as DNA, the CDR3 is TGCGCCAGCAGCCAAGCAGGGACAGGCCGCACAGATACGCAGTATTTT. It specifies CASSQAGTGRTDTQYF.

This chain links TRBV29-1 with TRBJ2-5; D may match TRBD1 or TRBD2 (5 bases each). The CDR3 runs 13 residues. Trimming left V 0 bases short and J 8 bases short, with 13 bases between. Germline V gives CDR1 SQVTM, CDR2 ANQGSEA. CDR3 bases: TGCAGCGTTGAAGACAGGGACCTTGGAACCCAGTACTTC. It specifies CSVEDRDLGTQYF.

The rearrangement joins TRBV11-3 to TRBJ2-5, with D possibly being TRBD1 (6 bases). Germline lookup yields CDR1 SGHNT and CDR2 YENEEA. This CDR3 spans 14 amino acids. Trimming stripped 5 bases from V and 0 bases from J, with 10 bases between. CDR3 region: CASSPRDNQETQYF. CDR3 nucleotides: TGTGCCAGCAGCCCCCGGGACAACCAAGAGACCCAGTACTTC.

The CDR3 here is CASSPDGDRGSYNEQFF. The CDR3 DNA reads as TGCGCCAGCAGTCCCGACGGGGACAGGGGTTCCTACAATGAGCAGTTCTTC. The chain has TRBV4-1 and TRBJ2-1; 10 bases map to TRBD1. The V and J ends lost 6 bases and 1 base, in that order; junction bases with no gene match: 9. Germline V gene lookup returns CDR1 MGHRA and CDR2 YSYEKL. The CDR3 length is 17 residues.

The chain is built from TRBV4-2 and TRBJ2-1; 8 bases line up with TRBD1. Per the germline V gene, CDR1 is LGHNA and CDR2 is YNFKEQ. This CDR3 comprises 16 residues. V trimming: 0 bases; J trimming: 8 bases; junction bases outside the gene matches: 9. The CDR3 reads CASSQENVQGADEQFF. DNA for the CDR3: TGTGCCAGCAGCCAAGAAAATGTCCAGGGGGCTGATGAGCAGTTCTTC.

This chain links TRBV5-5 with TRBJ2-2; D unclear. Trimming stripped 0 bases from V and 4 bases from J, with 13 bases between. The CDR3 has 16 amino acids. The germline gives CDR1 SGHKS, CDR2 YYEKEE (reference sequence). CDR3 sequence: CASSLANQRTTGELFF. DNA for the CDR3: TGTGCCAGCAGCTTGGCCAATCAGCGCACCACCGGGGAGCTGTTTTTT.

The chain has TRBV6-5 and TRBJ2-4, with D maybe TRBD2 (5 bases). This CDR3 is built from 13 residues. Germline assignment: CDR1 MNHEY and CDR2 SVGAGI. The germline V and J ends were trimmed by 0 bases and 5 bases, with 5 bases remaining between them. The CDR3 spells CASSYSRENIQYF. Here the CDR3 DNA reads TGTGCCAGCAGTTACTCGAGGGAAAACATTCAGTACTTC.

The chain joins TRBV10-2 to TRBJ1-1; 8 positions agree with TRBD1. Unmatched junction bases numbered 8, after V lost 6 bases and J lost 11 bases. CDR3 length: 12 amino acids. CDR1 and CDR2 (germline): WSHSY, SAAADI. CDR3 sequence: CASRRTGRWAFF. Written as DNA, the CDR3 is TGCGCCAGCAGGCGGACAGGGCGGTGGGCTTTCTTT.

CDR3 loop: CASSQDPASDTGELFF. CDR3 DNA: TGCGCCAGCAGCCAAGATCCCGCCAGCGACACCGGGGAGCTGTTTTTT. The chain joins TRBV4-3 to TRBJ2-2; D ambiguous. The CDR3 runs to 16 residues. CDR1 is LGHNA and CDR2 is YSLEER in the germline V gene. The V and J ends lost 0 bases and 3 bases respectively, with 11 bases between them.

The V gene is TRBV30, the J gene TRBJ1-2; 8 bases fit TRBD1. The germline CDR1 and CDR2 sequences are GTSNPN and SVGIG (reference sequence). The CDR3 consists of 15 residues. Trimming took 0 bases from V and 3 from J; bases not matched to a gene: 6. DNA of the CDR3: TGTGCCTGGAGTGTACAGGGGGGGCCGTACTATGGCTACACCTTC. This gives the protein CAWSVQGGPYYGYTF.

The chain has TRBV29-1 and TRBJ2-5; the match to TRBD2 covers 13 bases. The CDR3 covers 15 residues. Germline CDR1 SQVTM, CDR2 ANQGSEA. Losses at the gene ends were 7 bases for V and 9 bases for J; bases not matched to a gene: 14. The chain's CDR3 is CSARGLAGTGEAQYF. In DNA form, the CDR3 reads TGCAGCGCCCGGGGACTAGCGGGGACCGGGGAGGCCCAGTACTTC.

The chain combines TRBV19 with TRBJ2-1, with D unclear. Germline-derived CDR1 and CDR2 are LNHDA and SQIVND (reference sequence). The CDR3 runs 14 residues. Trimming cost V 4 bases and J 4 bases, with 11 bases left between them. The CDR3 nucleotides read TGTGCCAGTAGTAATTCGGCGGAATACAATGAGCAGTTCTTC. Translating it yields CASSNSAEYNEQFF.

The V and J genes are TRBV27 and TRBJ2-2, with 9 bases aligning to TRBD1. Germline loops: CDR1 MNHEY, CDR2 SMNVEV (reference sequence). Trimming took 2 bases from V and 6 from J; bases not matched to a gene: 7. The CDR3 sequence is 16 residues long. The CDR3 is CASSLRGTGKAGELFF. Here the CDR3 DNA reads TGTGCCAGCAGTTTAAGGGGGACAGGGAAGGCCGGGGAGCTGTTTTTT.

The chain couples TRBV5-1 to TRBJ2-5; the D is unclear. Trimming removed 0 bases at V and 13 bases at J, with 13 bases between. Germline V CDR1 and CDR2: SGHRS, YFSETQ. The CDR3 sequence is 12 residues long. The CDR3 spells CASSLGAVAWYF. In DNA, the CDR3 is TGCGCCAGCAGCTTGGGTGCGGTGGCCTGGTACTTC.

The CDR3 region has the DNA TGTGCCAGCAGCGCTAACAGGGAGGGTGGCTATGGCTACACCTTC. It encodes CASSANREGGYGYTF. This rearrangement joins TRBV27 to TRBJ1-2; possibly TRBD1 for D (6 bases). The CDR3 loop spans 15 amino acids. Between the trimmed V and J ends, which lost 6 bases and 4 bases, there was a span of 18 bases. CDR1 and CDR2 (germline): MNHEY, SMNVEV (reference sequence).

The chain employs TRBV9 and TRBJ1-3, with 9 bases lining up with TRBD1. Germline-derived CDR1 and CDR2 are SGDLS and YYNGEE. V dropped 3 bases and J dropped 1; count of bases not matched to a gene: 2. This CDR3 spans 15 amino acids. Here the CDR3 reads CASSEGQGSGNTIYF. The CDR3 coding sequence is TGTGCCAGCAGCGAGGGACAGGGATCTGGAAACACCATATATTTT.

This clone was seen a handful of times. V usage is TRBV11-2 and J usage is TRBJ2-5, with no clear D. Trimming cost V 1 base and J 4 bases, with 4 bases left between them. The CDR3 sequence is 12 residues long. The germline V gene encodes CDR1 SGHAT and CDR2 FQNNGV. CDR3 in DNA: TGTGCCAGCAGCTTAGGCCGAGAGACCCAGTACTTC. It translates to CASSLGRETQYF. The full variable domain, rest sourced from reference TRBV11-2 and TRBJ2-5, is EAGVAQSPRYKIIEKRQSVAFWCNPISGHATLYWYQQILGQGPKLLIQFQNNGVVDDSQLPKDRFSAERLKGVDSTLKIQPAKLEDSAVYLCASSLGRETQYFGPGTRLLVL.

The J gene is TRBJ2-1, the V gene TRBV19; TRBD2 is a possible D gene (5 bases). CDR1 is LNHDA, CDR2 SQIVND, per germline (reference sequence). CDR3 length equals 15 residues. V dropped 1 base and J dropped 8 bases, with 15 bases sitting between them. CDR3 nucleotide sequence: TGTGCCAGTAGTATAGCTGGACTGGATAAGGATGAGCAGTTCTTC. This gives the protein CASSIAGLDKDEQFF.

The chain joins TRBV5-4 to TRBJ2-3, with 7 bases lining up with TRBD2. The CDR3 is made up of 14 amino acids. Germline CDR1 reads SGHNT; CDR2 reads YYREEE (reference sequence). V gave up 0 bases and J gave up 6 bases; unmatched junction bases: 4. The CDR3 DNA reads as TGTGCCAGCAGCTTGGCCGTCGGGGGGGATACGCAGTATTTT. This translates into CASSLAVGGDTQYF.

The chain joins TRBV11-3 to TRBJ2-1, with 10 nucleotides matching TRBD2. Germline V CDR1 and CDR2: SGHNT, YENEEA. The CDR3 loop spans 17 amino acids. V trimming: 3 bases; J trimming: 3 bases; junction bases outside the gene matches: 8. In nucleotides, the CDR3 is TGTGCCAGCAGCTTGGTAAGCGGGAGGGCCTTCTACAATGAGCAGTTCTTC. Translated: CASSLVSGRAFYNEQFF.

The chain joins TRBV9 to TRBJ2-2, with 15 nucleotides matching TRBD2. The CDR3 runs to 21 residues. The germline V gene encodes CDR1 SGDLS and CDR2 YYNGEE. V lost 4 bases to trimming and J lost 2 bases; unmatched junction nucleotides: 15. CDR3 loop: CASSSPGLAGGESGNTGELFF. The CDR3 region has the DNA TGTGCCAGCAGCTCCCCAGGACTAGCGGGAGGGGAGAGCGGAAACACCGGGGAGCTGTTTTTT.

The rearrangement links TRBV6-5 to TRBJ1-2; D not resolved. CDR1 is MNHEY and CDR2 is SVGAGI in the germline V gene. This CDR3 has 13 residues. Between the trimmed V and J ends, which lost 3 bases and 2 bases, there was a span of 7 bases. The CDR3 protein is CASSYGPNYGYTF. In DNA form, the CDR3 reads TGTGCCAGCAGTTATGGTCCGAACTATGGCTACACCTTC.

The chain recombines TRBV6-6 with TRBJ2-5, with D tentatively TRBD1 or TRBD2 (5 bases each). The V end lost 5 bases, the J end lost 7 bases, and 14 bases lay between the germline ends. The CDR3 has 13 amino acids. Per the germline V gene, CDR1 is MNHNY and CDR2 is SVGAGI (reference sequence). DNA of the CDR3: TGTGCCAGCAGTAGGGACCGCATGGGGACCCAGTACTTC. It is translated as CASSRDRMGTQYF.

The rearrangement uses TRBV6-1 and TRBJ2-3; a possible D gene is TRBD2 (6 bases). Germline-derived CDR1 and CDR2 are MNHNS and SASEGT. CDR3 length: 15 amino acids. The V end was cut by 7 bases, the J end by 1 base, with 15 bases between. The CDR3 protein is CASIRWRGGTDTQYF. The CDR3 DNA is TGTGCCAGCATCCGGTGGAGGGGAGGCACAGATACGCAGTATTTT.

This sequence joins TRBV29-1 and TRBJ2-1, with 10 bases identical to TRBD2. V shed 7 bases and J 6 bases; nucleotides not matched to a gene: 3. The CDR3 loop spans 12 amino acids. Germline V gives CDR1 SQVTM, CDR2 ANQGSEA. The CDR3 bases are TGCAGCGGATTAGCGGGGGGCAATGAGCAGTTCTTC. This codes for CSGLAGGNEQFF.

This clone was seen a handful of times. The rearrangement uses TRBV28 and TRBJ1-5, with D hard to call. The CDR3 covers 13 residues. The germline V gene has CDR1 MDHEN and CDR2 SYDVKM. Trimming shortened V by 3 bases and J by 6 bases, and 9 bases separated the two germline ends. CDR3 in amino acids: CASSFVGSQPQHF. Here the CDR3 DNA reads TGTGCCAGCAGTTTTGTGGGAAGTCAGCCCCAGCATTTT.

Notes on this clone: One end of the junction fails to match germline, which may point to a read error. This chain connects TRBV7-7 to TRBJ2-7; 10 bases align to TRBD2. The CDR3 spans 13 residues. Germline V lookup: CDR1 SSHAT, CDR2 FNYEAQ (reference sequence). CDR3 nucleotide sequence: TGTGCTAGCAGCTTAGCGGGGGGCCACGAGCAGTACTTC. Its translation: CASSLAGGHEQYF.

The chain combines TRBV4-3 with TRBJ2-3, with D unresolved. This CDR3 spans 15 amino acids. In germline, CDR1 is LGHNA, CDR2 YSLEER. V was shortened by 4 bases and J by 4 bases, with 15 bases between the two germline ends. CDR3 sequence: CASSLARYGADTQYF. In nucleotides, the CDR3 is TGCGCCAGCAGCCTGGCAAGGTATGGTGCAGATACGCAGTATTTT.

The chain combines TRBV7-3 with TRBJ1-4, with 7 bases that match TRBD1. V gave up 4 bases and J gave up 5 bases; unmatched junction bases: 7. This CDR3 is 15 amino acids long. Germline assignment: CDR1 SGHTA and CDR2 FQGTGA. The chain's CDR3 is CASSSSQGWNEKLFF. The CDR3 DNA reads TGTGCCAGCAGCTCCTCACAGGGGTGGAATGAAAAACTGTTTTTT.